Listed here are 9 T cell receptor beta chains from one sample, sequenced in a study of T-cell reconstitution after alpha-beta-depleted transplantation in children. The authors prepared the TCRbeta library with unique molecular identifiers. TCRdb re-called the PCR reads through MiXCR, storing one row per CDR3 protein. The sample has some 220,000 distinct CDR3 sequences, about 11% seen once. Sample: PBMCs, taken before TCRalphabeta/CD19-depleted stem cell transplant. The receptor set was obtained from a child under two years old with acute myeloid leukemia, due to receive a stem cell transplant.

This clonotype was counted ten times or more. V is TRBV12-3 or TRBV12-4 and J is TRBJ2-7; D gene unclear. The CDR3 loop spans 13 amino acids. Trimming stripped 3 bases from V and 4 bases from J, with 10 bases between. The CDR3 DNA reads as TGTGCCAGCAGTTTTCTGGGGTATTACGAGCAGTACTTC. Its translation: CASSFLGYYEQYF.

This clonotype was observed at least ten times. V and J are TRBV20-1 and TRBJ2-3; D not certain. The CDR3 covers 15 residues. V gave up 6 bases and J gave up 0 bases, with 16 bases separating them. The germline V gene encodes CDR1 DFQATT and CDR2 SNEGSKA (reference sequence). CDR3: CSAKSPDHSTDTQYF. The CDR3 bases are TGCAGTGCAAAAAGTCCCGACCATAGCACAGATACGCAGTATTTT.

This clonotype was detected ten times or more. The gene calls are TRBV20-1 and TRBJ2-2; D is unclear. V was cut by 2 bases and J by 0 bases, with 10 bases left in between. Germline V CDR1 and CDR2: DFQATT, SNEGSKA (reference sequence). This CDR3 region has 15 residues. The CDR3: CSARKDATNTGELFF. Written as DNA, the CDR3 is TGCAGTGCTAGAAAGGACGCCACGAACACCGGGGAGCTGTTTTTT.

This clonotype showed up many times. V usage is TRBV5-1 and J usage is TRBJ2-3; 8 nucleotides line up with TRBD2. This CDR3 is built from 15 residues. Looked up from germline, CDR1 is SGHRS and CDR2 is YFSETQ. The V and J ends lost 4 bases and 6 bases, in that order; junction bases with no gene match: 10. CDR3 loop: CASSPASGSSDTQYF. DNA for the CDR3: TGCGCCAGCAGCCCGGCAAGCGGGAGCTCGGATACGCAGTATTTT. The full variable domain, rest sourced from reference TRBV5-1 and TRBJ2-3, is KAGVTQTPRYLIKTRGQQVTLSCSPISGHRSVSWYQQTPGQGLQFLFEYFSETQRNKGNFPGRFSGRQFSNSRSEMNVSTLELGDSALYLCASSPASGSSDTQYFGPGTRLTVL.

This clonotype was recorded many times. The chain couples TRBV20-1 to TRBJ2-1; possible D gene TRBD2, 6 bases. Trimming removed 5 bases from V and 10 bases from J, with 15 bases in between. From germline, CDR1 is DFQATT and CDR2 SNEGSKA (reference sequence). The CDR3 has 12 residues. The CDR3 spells CSAELGGGEQFF. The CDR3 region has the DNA TGCAGTGCTGAACTCGGGGGAGGAGAGCAGTTCTTC.

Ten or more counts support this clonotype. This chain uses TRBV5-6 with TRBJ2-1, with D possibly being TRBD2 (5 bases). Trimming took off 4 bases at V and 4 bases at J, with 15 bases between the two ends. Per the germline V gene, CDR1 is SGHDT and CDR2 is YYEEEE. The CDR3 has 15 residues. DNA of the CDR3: TGTGCCAGCAGCCGGGATGCGCTTTATTACAATGAGCAGTTCTTC. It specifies CASSRDALYYNEQFF.

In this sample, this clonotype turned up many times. The CDR3 sequence: CASRPDSNYGYTF. In nucleotides, the CDR3 is TGCGCCAGCAGGCCCGACAGTAACTATGGCTACACCTTC. The V call is TRBV5-1, the J call TRBJ1-2; perhaps TRBD1 as D (5 bases). CDR3 length: 13 amino acids. Trimming cost V 5 bases and J 1 base, with 9 bases left between them. From germline, CDR1 is SGHRS and CDR2 YFSETQ.

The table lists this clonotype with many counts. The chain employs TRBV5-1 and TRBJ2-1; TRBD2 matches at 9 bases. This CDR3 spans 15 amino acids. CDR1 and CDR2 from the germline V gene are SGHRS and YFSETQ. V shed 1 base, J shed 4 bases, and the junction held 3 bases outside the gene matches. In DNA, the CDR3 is TGCGCCAGCAGCTTGTCTCTAGCGGGGTACAATGAGCAGTTCTTC. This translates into CASSLSLAGYNEQFF. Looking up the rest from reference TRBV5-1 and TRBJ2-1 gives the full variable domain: KAGVTQTPRYLIKTRGQQVTLSCSPISGHRSVSWYQQTPGQGLQFLFEYFSETQRNKGNFPGRFSGRQFSNSRSEMNVSTLELGDSALYLCASSLSLAGYNEQFFGPGTRLTVL.

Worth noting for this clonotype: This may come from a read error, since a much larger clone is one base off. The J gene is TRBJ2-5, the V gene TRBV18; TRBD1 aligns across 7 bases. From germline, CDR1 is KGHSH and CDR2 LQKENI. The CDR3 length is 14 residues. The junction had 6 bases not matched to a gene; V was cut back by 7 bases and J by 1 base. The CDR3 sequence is CASFRGGSQETQYF. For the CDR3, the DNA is TGTGCCAGCTTCAGAGGGGGCTCCCAAGAGACCCAGTACTTC.